Following are 4 T cell receptor beta chains from one sample sequenced in a study of T cell responses to AZD1222 COVID-19 vaccine. Clones were read by immunoSEQ multiplex PCR, and TCRdb kept only the in-frame ones, dropping some. The table includes about 78,000 clones, around 90% detected once. The material sequenced was peripheral blood, taken on day 0 of MenACWY control vaccination. The receptors shown here come from an adult in good health.

The gene calls are TRBV18 and TRBJ1-5; D not resolved. This CDR3 region has 15 residues. Looked up from germline, CDR1 is KGHSH and CDR2 is LQKENI. V was pared by 4 bases and J by 0 bases, with 10 bases between. The CDR3, as DNA: TGTGCCAGCTCACTATCCGGGAATAGCAATCAGCCCCAGCATTTT. It specifies CASSLSGNSNQPQHF. Full variable domain (remainder filled in from reference TRBV18 and TRBJ1-5): NAGVMQNPRHLVRRRGQEARLRCSPMKGHSHVYWYRQLPEEGLKFMVYLQKENIIDESGMPKERFSAEFPKEGPSILRIQQVVRGDSAAYFCASSLSGNSNQPQHFGDGTRLSIL.

The rearrangement links TRBV2 to TRBJ2-3; D is undetermined. Per the germline V gene, CDR1 is SNHLY and CDR2 is FYNNEI. The length of the CDR3 is 14 residues. Trimming pared 4 bases from V and 3 bases from J, leaving 11 bases between. CDR3 loop: CASSVDPGTDTQYF. The CDR3 nucleotides read TGTGCCAGCAGTGTGGACCCGGGTACAGATACGCAGTATTTT. Based on the CDR3 plus reference TRBV2 and TRBJ2-3, the full variable domain is EPEVTQTPSHQVTQMGQEVILRCVPISNHLYFYWYRQILGQKVEFLVSFYNNEISEKSEIFDDQFSVERPDGSNFTLKIRSTKLEDSAMYFCASSVDPGTDTQYFGPGTRLTVL.

This chain uses TRBV7-3 with TRBJ1-1, with D unclear. The V end was cut by 2 bases, the J end by 1 base, with 5 bases between. The CDR3 extends over 13 amino acids. Germline lookup yields CDR1 SGHTA and CDR2 FQGTGA. The CDR3 sequence is CASSLVKNTEAFF. The CDR3 DNA reads TGTGCCAGCAGCTTAGTAAAGAACACTGAAGCTTTCTTT. Complete variable domain (other parts from reference TRBV7-3 and TRBJ1-1): GAGVSQTPSNKVTEKGKYVELRCDPISGHTALYWYRQSLGQGPEFLIYFQGTGAADDSGLPNDRFFAVRPEGSVSTLKIQRTERGDSAVYLCASSLVKNTEAFFGQGTRLTVV.

Concerning this clone: A junction end diverges from the germline sequence, so it may reflect a read error. The chain has TRBV5-1 and TRBJ1-1; D is ambiguous. From germline, CDR1 is SGHRS and CDR2 YFSETQ. There are 13 residues in the CDR3. The CDR3 DNA is TGCGCCAGCAGATTGGAGCTGAACACTGAAGCTTTCTTT. Translation gives CASRLELNTEAFF.